These 7 T cell receptor beta chains came from one sample sequenced in a study of cytomegalovirus exposure and HLA in healthy donors (dated by TCRdb to about 2017). The receptor library was made with the immunoSEQ multiplex PCR assay. For the multiplex PCR, a mixture combining 60 forward primers for TCR Vbeta segments and 13 reverse primers for TCR Jbeta segments was used. The clones in this table, taken by TCRdb from immuneACCESS, are in-frame only. Not every clone is retained; where verified, under half of the shortfall comes from an unresolved V gene, and the cause of the rest is unknown. The table for this sample shows around 140,000 clones. The ten largest clones represent 1.5% to 2% of the sample. The sequenced sample was PBMCs. The receptors shown here come from a woman between 40 and 50 years old in good health and CMV-seropositive.

The chain employs TRBV6-5 and TRBJ2-7, with 10 bases lining up with TRBD2. CDR1 and CDR2 from the germline V gene are MNHEY and SVGAGI. This CDR3 is 12 amino acids long. Unmatched junction bases numbered 4, after V lost 8 bases and J lost 6 bases. The CDR3 DNA is TGTGCCAGCTCTAGCGGGAGATCCGAGCAGTACTTC. Translating gives CASSSGRSEQYF.

V usage is TRBV19 and J usage is TRBJ1-2; 10 bases are a match to TRBD1. This CDR3 region has 15 residues. The junction had 13 bases not matched to a gene; V was cut back by 7 bases and J by 8 bases. Looked up from germline, CDR1 is LNHDA and CDR2 is SQIVND (reference sequence). The CDR3 sequence: CASKGQGNPGNGYTF. CDR3 DNA: TGTGCCAGTAAGGGACAGGGGAACCCTGGGAACGGCTACACCTTC.

V and J are TRBV5-4 and TRBJ2-7; 9 bases align to TRBD1. The CDR3 totals 15 residues. Looked up from germline, CDR1 is SGHNT and CDR2 is YYREEE (reference sequence). J was trimmed by 5 bases and V by 4 bases; bases with no gene match: 10. The CDR3 DNA is TGTGCCAGCAGCGTGGGAGGGACAGGGAGACACGAGCAGTACTTC. This gives the protein CASSVGGTGRHEQYF.

The chain uses TRBV13 and TRBJ1-5, with 8 bases matching TRBD1. Trimming removed 0 bases from V and 0 bases from J; junction bases left unmatched: 4. This CDR3 comprises 17 residues. Germline V gene data show CDR1 as PRHDT and CDR2 as FYEKMQ (reference sequence). In DNA form, the CDR3 reads TGTGCCAGCAGCTTAGGACAGGGGGAATATAGCAATCAGCCCCAGCATTTT. Residues: CASSLGQGEYSNQPQHF.

The chain joins TRBV2 to TRBJ2-3; tentative D call: TRBD2 (5 bases). Germline assignment: CDR1 SNHLY and CDR2 FYNNEI. Between the trimmed V and J ends, which lost 7 bases and 5 bases, there was a span of 7 bases. The CDR3 is made up of 11 amino acids. CDR3 sequence: CASTGLDTQYF. The CDR3, as DNA: TGTGCCAGCACGGGGTTAGATACGCAGTATTTT.

The gene calls are TRBV19 and TRBJ1-5, with a tentative D call TRBD1 (5 bases). This CDR3 has 15 residues. Trimming removed 6 bases from V and 4 bases from J, with 16 bases in between. Germline values: CDR1 LNHDA, CDR2 SQIVND (reference sequence). CDR3: CASRTWDRGNQPQHF. The CDR3 DNA reads as TGTGCCAGTAGAACCTGGGACCGGGGGAATCAGCCCCAGCATTTT.

The V call is TRBV27, the J call TRBJ2-1; tentative D call: TRBD2 (5 bases). V was trimmed by 6 bases and J by 9 bases, leaving 9 bases between them. CDR3 length: 11 amino acids. CDR1 and CDR2 (germline): MNHEY, SMNVEV (reference sequence). The CDR3 loop is CASSRGSEQFF. The CDR3 DNA is TGTGCCAGCAGCAGAGGGAGTGAGCAGTTCTTC.